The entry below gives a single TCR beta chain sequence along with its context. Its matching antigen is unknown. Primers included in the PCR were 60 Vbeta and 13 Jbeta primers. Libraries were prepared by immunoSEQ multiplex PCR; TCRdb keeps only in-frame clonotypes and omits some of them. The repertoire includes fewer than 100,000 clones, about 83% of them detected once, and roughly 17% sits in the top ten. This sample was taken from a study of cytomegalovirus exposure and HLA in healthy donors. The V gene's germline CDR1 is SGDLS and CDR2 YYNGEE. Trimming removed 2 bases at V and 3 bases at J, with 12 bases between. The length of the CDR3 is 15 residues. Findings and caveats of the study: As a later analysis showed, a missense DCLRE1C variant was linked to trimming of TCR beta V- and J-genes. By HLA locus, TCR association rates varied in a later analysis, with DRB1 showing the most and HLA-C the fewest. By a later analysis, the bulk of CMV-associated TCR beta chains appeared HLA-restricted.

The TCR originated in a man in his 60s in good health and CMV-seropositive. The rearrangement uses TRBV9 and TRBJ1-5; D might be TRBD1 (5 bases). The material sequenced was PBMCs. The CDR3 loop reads CASSVGGVPNQPQHF. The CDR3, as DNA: TGTGCCAGCAGCGTTGGGGGGGTCCCCAATCAGCCCCAGCATTTT.